The 27 T cell receptor beta chains listed next were all sequenced from one sample in a study of blood T cell repertoires in COVID-19. Generated by immunoSEQ multiplex PCR, the TCRdb table keeps only in-frame clones and is missing some. The sample has approximately 140,000 clones; more than 85% are singletons. Source material: peripheral blood. These receptors all stem from a man aged 50-59 years with active or convalescent COVID-19.

This clone was counted once. V gene TRBV9 combines with J gene TRBJ1-4, with 8 bases aligning to TRBD1. Trimming cost V 0 bases and J 6 bases; bases outside gene matches: 13. The germline V gene has CDR1 SGDLS and CDR2 YYNGEE. The length of the CDR3 is 18 residues. CDR3 in DNA: TGTGCCAGCAGCGTAGGTTCGGCAGGGGGCTCATCGGATGAAAAACTGTTTTTT. Translating it yields CASSVGSAGGSSDEKLFF.

The chain couples TRBV10-3 to TRBJ2-1; 13 nucleotides line up with TRBD2. The CDR3 contains 16 residues. Germline V gene data show CDR1 as ENHRY and CDR2 as SYGVKD. V lost 6 bases, J lost 3 bases, and 5 bases stayed unmatched. CDR3 residues: CAIRGTSGESYNEQFF. CDR3 coding DNA: TGTGCCATCAGGGGGACTAGCGGGGAGAGCTACAATGAGCAGTTCTTC.

V is TRBV5-4 and J is TRBJ1-2, with D maybe TRBD1 (6 bases). Germline lookup yields CDR1 SGHNT and CDR2 YYREEE (reference sequence). The CDR3 has 13 amino acids. V was shortened by 0 bases and J by 12 bases, with 15 bases between the two germline ends. CDR3 nucleotide sequence: TGTGCCAGCAGCTTGGCCACAGGGTCGATCCACACCTTC. Residues: CASSLATGSIHTF. Using reference TRBV5-4 and TRBJ1-2 for the parts outside the CDR3, the full variable domain is ETGVTQSPTHLIKTRGQQVTLRCSSQSGHNTVSWYQQALGQGPQFIFQYYREEENGRGNFPPRFSGLQFPNYSSELNVNALELDDSALYLCASSLATGSIHTFGSGTRLTVV.

In regard to this clone: Other DNA sequences in the sample encode the same CDR3. The chain links TRBV12-3 or TRBV12-4 to TRBJ2-7; the D is unclear. This CDR3 comprises 12 residues. V was pared by 5 bases and J by 4 bases, with 9 bases between. The CDR3 loop is CASSGGPYEQYF. In nucleotides, the CDR3 is TGTGCCAGCAGTGGTGGGCCGTACGAGCAGTACTTC.

The chain has TRBV6-2 or TRBV6-3 and TRBJ1-1; D is possibly TRBD1 (5 bases). The CDR3 runs to 13 residues. CDR1 MNHEY and CDR2 SVGEGT come from the germline V gene. Trimming stripped 3 bases from V and 11 bases from J, with 16 bases between. CDR3 sequence (DNA): TGTGCCAGCAGTTATTATTTGGAAGGGGTGGCTTTCTTT. This sequence encodes CASSYYLEGVAFF.

This rearrangement joins TRBV19 to TRBJ2-1, with TRBD2 identical over 8 bases. This CDR3 is 16 amino acids long. Germline values: CDR1 LNHDA, CDR2 SQIVND (reference sequence). V lost 1 base and J lost 3; bases outside the gene matches: 5. In DNA form, the CDR3 reads TGTGCCAGTAGTATAGGTCGGGGGGGGTACTACAATGAGCAGTTCTTC. It codes for CASSIGRGGYYNEQFF.

The chain recombines TRBV6-2 or TRBV6-3 with TRBJ2-3; 10 bases are a match to TRBD1. Trimming removed 5 bases from V and 1 base from J; junction bases left unmatched: 6. This CDR3 contains 16 residues. Germline loops: CDR1 MNHEY, CDR2 SVGEGT. This CDR3 reads CASSNAGTGGTDTQYF. The DNA of the CDR3 is TGTGCCAGCAGTAACGCCGGGACAGGGGGCACAGATACGCAGTATTTT.

The chain is built from TRBV5-4 and TRBJ2-7; TRBD2 matches 12 bases. V trimming: 4 bases; J trimming: 6 bases; junction bases outside the gene matches: 5. The V gene's germline CDR1 is SGHNT and CDR2 YYREEE (reference sequence). The CDR3 has 14 residues. The CDR3 DNA is TGTGCCAGCAGCCCCTTACTAGCGGGAGGCGAGCAGTACTTC. It yields the protein CASSPLLAGGEQYF.

V is TRBV3-1 (or the pseudogene TRBV3-2) and J is TRBJ2-2, with a tentative D call TRBD1 (6 bases). Deletions cut 3 bases from V and 8 bases from J, with 16 bases between. CDR3 length: 15 amino acids. Germline lookup yields CDR1 LGHDT and CDR2 YNNKEL (reference sequence). CDR3 region: CASSQGRTESGELFF. The CDR3 nucleotides are TGTGCCAGCAGCCAGGGGCGGACAGAATCGGGGGAGCTGTTTTTT.

This chain links TRBV28 with TRBJ1-5; 9 positions match TRBD1. The germline V gene encodes CDR1 MDHEN and CDR2 SYDVKM. This CDR3 spans 15 amino acids. The trim removed 3 bases at V and 7 bases at J, leaving 7 bases unmatched. The DNA for the CDR3 is TGTGCCAGCAGTTTTGAGGGACAGGGCTCCCAGCCCCAGCATTTT. Translation gives CASSFEGQGSQPQHF. Looking up the rest from reference TRBV28 and TRBJ1-5 gives the full variable domain: DVKVTQSSRYLVKRTGEKVFLECVQDMDHENMFWYRQDPGLGLRLIYFSYDVKMKEKGDIPEGYSVSREKKERFSLILESASTNQTSMYLCASSFEGQGSQPQHFGDGTRLSIL.

The chain uses TRBV7-9 and TRBJ2-2, with unresolved D. From germline, CDR1 is SEHNR and CDR2 FQNEAQ (reference sequence). The CDR3 contains 15 residues. The V end was cut by 5 bases, the J end by 3 bases, with 13 bases between. The chain's CDR3 is CASSPQRGDTGELFF. CDR3 bases: TGTGCCAGCAGCCCCCAGCGTGGTGACACCGGGGAGCTGTTTTTT.

The genes are TRBV19 and TRBJ2-3, with a possible D match to TRBD2 (6 bases). The V end was cut by 1 base, the J end by 4 bases, with 12 bases between. Per germline, CDR1 LNHDA and CDR2 SQIVND (reference sequence). The CDR3 is made up of 15 amino acids. The CDR3 spells CASSIVGREADTQYF. The CDR3 DNA follows: TGTGCCAGTAGTATAGTCGGCAGGGAGGCAGATACGCAGTATTTT.

This rearrangement joins TRBV28 to TRBJ1-2; a weak D match, TRBD1 (6 bases). The CDR3 totals 14 residues. The V end lost 2 bases, the J end lost 5 bases, and 12 bases lay between the germline ends. Germline CDR1 MDHEN, CDR2 SYDVKM. CDR3 in DNA: TGTGCCAGCAGTTTAGAGTTAACAGGGTATGGCTACACCTTC. It translates to CASSLELTGYGYTF.

DNA for the CDR3: TGTGCCAGCAGTTACTCGGGCGCATATCCTTATGGCTACACCTTC. It encodes CASSYSGAYPYGYTF. V gene TRBV6-6 combines with J gene TRBJ1-2, with D unresolved. The germline V and J ends were trimmed by 0 bases and 5 bases, with 13 bases remaining between them. This CDR3 has 15 residues. The germline gives CDR1 MNHNY, CDR2 SVGAGI (reference sequence).

The gene calls are TRBV12-2 and TRBJ1-2; the table's TRBD1 call for D was not verified on the DNA. TRBV12-2 is an annotated pseudogene. The length of the CDR3 is 16 residues. The CDR3 loop is CASRANRDTEYCGYTF. The DNA of the CDR3 is TGTGCAAGTCGCGCTAATAGGGACACCGAATATTGTGGCTACACCTTC.

The J gene is TRBJ1-1, the V gene TRBV6-5, with D perhaps matching TRBD1 (6 bases). Germline loops: CDR1 MNHEY, CDR2 SVGAGI. The V gene lost 5 bases and the J gene lost 1 base, with 11 bases spanning the gap. The CDR3 covers 14 residues. The CDR3 DNA sequence: TGTGCCAGCAGTAACCGGGACACGAACACTGAAGCTTTCTTT. This translates into CASSNRDTNTEAFF.

The gene calls are TRBV12-5 and TRBJ2-7; no reliable D call. CDR3 length equals 13 residues. Germline lookup yields CDR1 LGHNT and CDR2 FRNRAP. V was shortened by 5 bases and J by 0 bases, with 8 bases between the two germline ends. Here the CDR3 DNA reads TGTGCTAGTGGTCCCTCAGGCTCCTACGAGCAGTACTTC. Protein sequence: CASGPSGSYEQYF.

This clone appeared a single time. The chain couples TRBV5-4 to TRBJ1-1; TRBD1 agrees at 7 bases. CDR1 is SGHNT, CDR2 YYREEE, per germline (reference sequence). V lost 1 base and J lost 0; bases outside the gene matches: 3. The CDR3 contains 15 residues. CDR3 residues: CASSLRGQLNTEAFF. The DNA of the CDR3 is TGTGCCAGCAGCTTGAGGGGGCAGTTGAACACTGAAGCTTTCTTT.

This chain uses TRBV19 with TRBJ1-2, with D tentatively TRBD1 (5 bases). V lost 3 bases to trimming and J lost 7 bases, with 9 bases between them. The CDR3 is 12 amino acids. The germline CDR1 and CDR2 sequences are LNHDA and SQIVND (reference sequence). In DNA form, the CDR3 reads TGTGCCAGTAGTATGGCAGGGTTTGGCTACACCTTC. Its translation: CASSMAGFGYTF.

The chain uses TRBV19 and TRBJ1-3, with D unresolved. The V gene lost 4 bases and the J gene lost 0 bases, with 7 bases spanning the gap. CDR1 is LNHDA, CDR2 SQIVND, per germline (reference sequence). The CDR3 sequence is 14 residues long. The CDR3 region is CASSTGLSGNTIYF. DNA of the CDR3: TGTGCCAGTAGTACAGGCCTCTCTGGAAACACCATATATTTT. The full variable domain, in which reference TRBV19 and TRBJ1-3 provide the parts outside the CDR3, is DGGITQSPKYLFRKEGQNVTLSCEQNLNHDAMYWYRQDPGQGLRLIYYSQIVNDFQKGDIAEGYSVSREKKESFPLTVTSAQKNPTAFYLCASSTGLSGNTIYFGEGSWLTVV.

The J gene is TRBJ2-7, the V gene TRBV15; TRBD1 is a possible D gene (6 bases). The CDR3 runs to 15 residues. V shed 0 bases and J shed 1 base, with 10 bases lying between them. Germline lookup yields CDR1 LNHNV and CDR2 YYDKDF (reference sequence). CDR3: CATSREQGYSYEQYF. CDR3 coding DNA: TGTGCCACCAGCAGAGAACAGGGTTATTCCTACGAGCAGTACTTC.

The V gene is TRBV6-5, the J gene TRBJ1-2, with a weak D call TRBD1 (6 bases). Deletions cut 8 bases from V and 1 base from J, with 14 bases between. The CDR3 contains 14 residues. Germline CDR1 MNHEY, CDR2 SVGAGI. The CDR3 nucleotides are TGTGCCAGCCGACCGACAGGTGGTAACTATGGCTACACCTTC. Translated: CASRPTGGNYGYTF.

This clone was recorded a few times. The chain couples TRBV27 to TRBJ2-7, with 8 bases that match TRBD2. V lost 5 bases, J lost 4 bases, and 10 bases stayed unmatched. Germline lookup yields CDR1 MNHEY and CDR2 SMNVEV (reference sequence). CDR3 length equals 15 residues. CDR3 region: CASSLRGLGWYEQYF. CDR3 bases: TGTGCCAGCAGTCTTAGGGGACTAGGCTGGTACGAGCAGTACTTC.

This clone was counted a single time. The V gene is TRBV28, the J gene TRBJ1-6; 8 bases align to TRBD1. V dropped 3 bases and J dropped 10; count of bases not matched to a gene: 5. The CDR3 is 14 residues long. The V gene's germline CDR1 is MDHEN and CDR2 SYDVKM. The CDR3 sequence: CASSFQGARSPLHF. The CDR3 DNA reads TGTGCCAGCAGTTTTCAGGGGGCTCGGTCACCCCTCCACTTT.

This rearrangement joins TRBV6-1 to TRBJ1-2; 8 bases fit TRBD1. Germline lookup yields CDR1 MNHNS and CDR2 SASEGT. With V trimmed by 3 bases and J by 5 bases, 2 bases remained unmatched. The CDR3 loop spans 13 amino acids. Here the CDR3 reads CASSDQGAYGYTF. The CDR3 DNA reads TGTGCCAGCAGTGACCAGGGGGCTTATGGCTACACCTTC.

This clone was seen once. The V gene is TRBV5-6, the J gene TRBJ1-3; no clear D. CDR3 length equals 13 residues. Trimming stripped 4 bases from V and 4 bases from J, with 9 bases between. Looked up from germline, CDR1 is SGHDT and CDR2 is YYEEEE. The CDR3 region is CASSLPEGNTIYF. In DNA form, the CDR3 reads TGTGCCAGCAGCCTCCCTGAGGGAAACACCATATATTTT. Variable domain in full (rest from reference TRBV5-6 and TRBJ1-3): DAGVTQSPTHLIKTRGQQVTLRCSPKSGHDTVSWYQQALGQGPQFIFQYYEEEERQRGNFPDRFSGHQFPNYSSELNVNALLLGDSALYLCASSLPEGNTIYFGEGSWLTVV.

This clone was seen a few times. The chain links TRBV4-3 to TRBJ1-3, with a possible D match to TRBD1 (5 bases). This CDR3 is built from 16 residues. Trimming removed 1 base from V and 3 bases from J, with 13 bases in between. CDR1 is LGHNA, CDR2 YSLEER, per germline. CDR3 amino acids: CASSQGLFDSGNTIYF. The CDR3 nucleotides are TGCGCCAGCAGCCAAGGTTTGTTCGACAGTGGAAACACCATATATTTT.